There are many counts of the clone carrying this T cell receptor (beta chain). CDR1 and CDR2 (germline): MDHEN, SYDVKM. There are 15 residues in the CDR3. V was trimmed by 2 bases and J by 0 bases, leaving 11 bases between them. This record belongs to a study of response to subunit inactivated influenza vaccine. TCRdb analysed the RT-PCR reads with MiXCR anew, one entry per CDR3 protein. The table lists 630,000 or so distinct CDR3 sequences, about 15% of them singletons. The sequence came from a man aged 45-65 years who received an inactivated influenza vaccine. The V and J genes are TRBV28 and TRBJ2-7, with D perhaps TRBD2 (6 bases). Here the sequenced sample was PBMCs from blood, taken 11 to 12 days after vaccination. The CDR3 protein is CASSLLRRGSYEQYF. As DNA, the CDR3 is TGTGCCAGCAGTTTACTTAGGCGGGGCTCCTACGAGCAGTACTTC. Complete variable domain (other parts from reference TRBV28 and TRBJ2-7): DVKVTQSSRYLVKRTGEKVFLECVQDMDHENMFWYRQDPGLGLRLIYFSYDVKMKEKGDIPEGYSVSREKKERFSLILESASTNQTSMYLCASSLLRRGSYEQYFGPGTRLTVT.